This T cell receptor beta chain was found in a study of T-cell memory formation after mild COVID-19. Study-wide findings and caveats: The finding that pre-infection memory included some responding clones suggested that cross-reactive memory joined. Mostly located in CM and EM were contracting CD4+ clones, with contracting CD8+ clones located in EMRA.

Remarks on this clonotype: Its antigen is undetermined.

5'RACE, which relied on constant-segment primers, yielded TCR alpha and TCR beta cDNA libraries carrying sample barcodes and UMIs. MiXCR, applied by TCRdb to the 5' RACE reads, yields one record per CDR3 protein. The sample includes 65,000 to 95,000 distinct CDR3 sequences, roughly 12% of them seen just once. This TCR was recovered from a man between 18 and 35 years old who had mild COVID-19 (a few samples of this study predate the infection). Cell type and time point are not known. The sample consisted of PBMCs or a T cell subset sorted from them (not recorded which).

DNA of the CDR3: TGTGCCAGCAGCGTGTTGGGCTCAGATACGCAGTATTTT. Amino acids: CASSVLGSDTQYF. The chain combines TRBV9 with TRBJ2-3; no clear D gene. CDR3 size: 13 residues. The germline V gene encodes CDR1 SGDLS and CDR2 YYNGEE. V lost 2 bases, J lost 4 bases, and 8 bases lay in between.